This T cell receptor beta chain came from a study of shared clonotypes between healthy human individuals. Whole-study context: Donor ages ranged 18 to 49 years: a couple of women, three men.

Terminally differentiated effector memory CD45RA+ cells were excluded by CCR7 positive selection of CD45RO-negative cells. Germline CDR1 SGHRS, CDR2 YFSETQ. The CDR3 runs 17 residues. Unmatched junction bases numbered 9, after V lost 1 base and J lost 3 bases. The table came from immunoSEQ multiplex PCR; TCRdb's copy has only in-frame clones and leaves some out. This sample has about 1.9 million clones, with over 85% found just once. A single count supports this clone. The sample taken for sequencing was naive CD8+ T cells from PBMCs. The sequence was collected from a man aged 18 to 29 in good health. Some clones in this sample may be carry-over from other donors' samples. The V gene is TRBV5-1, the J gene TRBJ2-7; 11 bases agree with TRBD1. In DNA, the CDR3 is TGCGCCAGCAGCTTGTTCCCTGGACAGGGGGCAGGCTACGAGCAGTACTTC. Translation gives CASSLFPGQGAGYEQYF.